These 31 T cell receptor beta chains were sequenced from one sample in a study of response to subunit inactivated influenza vaccine. TCRdb called the RT-PCR reads again in MiXCR, with one record for every CDR3 protein. Of hundreds of thousands of distinct CDR3 sequences listed, around 14% are singletons. This sample comprised PBMCs from blood, obtained approximately 15 days before vaccination. The receptor set was obtained from a man aged 50 or older who received an inactivated influenza vaccine.

This clonotype occurred a few times. CDR3 bases: TGTGCCAGCAGCCAAGATTGGGGGCAGCGTCGGGACAATGAGCAGTTCTTC. Amino acids: CASSQDWGQRRDNEQFF. V is TRBV14 and J is TRBJ2-1; D perhaps matches TRBD1 (6 bases). The V end lost 0 bases, the J end lost 5 bases, and 17 bases lay between the germline ends. Germline loops: CDR1 SGHDN, CDR2 FVKESK. The CDR3 totals 17 residues. Variable domain in full (rest from reference TRBV14 and TRBJ2-1): EAGVTQFPSHSVIEKGQTVTLRCDPISGHDNLYWYRRVMGKEIKFLLHFVKESKQDESGMPNNRFLAERTGGTYSTLKVQPAELEDSGVYFCASSQDWGQRRDNEQFFGPGTRLTVL.

CDR3: CASSYDWTSQETQYF. The CDR3 nucleotides read TGTGCCAGCAGTTATGACTGGACCTCCCAAGAGACCCAGTACTTC. The J gene is TRBJ2-5, the V gene TRBV5-5; D remains ambiguous. The ends were cut back, 5 bases at V and 1 base at J, with 15 bases in the middle. Germline loops: CDR1 SGHKS, CDR2 YYEKEE (reference sequence). The CDR3 length is 15 residues.

Many counts were recorded for this clonotype. The CDR3 nucleotides are TGTGCCAGCAGCCCCGGACGGGTCACAGATACGCAGTATTTT. It translates to CASSPGRVTDTQYF. The chain employs TRBV3-1 and TRBJ2-3; D remains unclear. Germline assignment: CDR1 LGHDT and CDR2 YNNKEL (reference sequence). Trimming stripped 4 bases from V and 2 bases from J, with 10 bases between. This CDR3 contains 14 residues.

This chain joins TRBV3-1 and TRBJ1-1; D call uncertain. This CDR3 spans 14 amino acids. The germline V gene encodes CDR1 LGHDT and CDR2 YNNKEL (reference sequence). Trimming stripped 5 bases from V and 2 bases from J, with 12 bases between. Here the CDR3 reads CASSNTGVNTEAFF. CDR3 coding DNA: TGTGCCAGCAGCAATACCGGGGTAAACACTGAAGCTTTCTTT.

This clonotype was detected a few times. The chain links TRBV20-1 to TRBJ2-3, with TRBD2 identical over 11 bases. Germline assignment: CDR1 DFQATT and CDR2 SNEGSKA (reference sequence). After removal of 5 bases from V and 3 bases from J, the junction contained 4 bases not matched to a gene. The CDR3 has 14 residues. The CDR3 nucleotides read TGCAGTGCTGAGGGACTAGCGGTAACAGATACGCAGTATTTT. This encodes CSAEGLAVTDTQYF.

The chain couples TRBV2 to TRBJ1-1; D may be TRBD1 (5 bases). The CDR3 extends over 13 amino acids. CDR1 and CDR2 from the germline V gene are SNHLY and FYNNEI. The V end was cut by 4 bases, the J end by 10 bases, with 16 bases between. The CDR3 sequence: CASSGYQGPRAFF. The CDR3 nucleotides are TGTGCCAGCAGTGGGTATCAGGGTCCCCGAGCTTTCTTT.

The chain joins TRBV4-2 to TRBJ2-6; no clear D gene. The CDR3 length is 16 residues. Deletions cut 0 bases from V and 5 bases from J, with 11 bases between. CDR1 and CDR2 from the germline V gene are LGHNA and YNFKEQ. The chain's CDR3 is CASSQEKVGRANVLTF. CDR3 DNA: TGTGCCAGCAGCCAAGAGAAGGTAGGAAGGGCCAACGTCCTGACTTTC.

This clonotype was recorded many times. This chain links TRBV7-9 with TRBJ1-1; TRBD1 is a possible D gene (6 bases). The V gene lost 4 bases and the J gene lost 0 bases, with 9 bases spanning the gap. This CDR3 is 14 amino acids long. The germline gives CDR1 SEHNR, CDR2 FQNEAQ (reference sequence). DNA of the CDR3: TGTGCCAGCAGCTCAAGGGGGATGAACACTGAAGCTTTCTTT. It yields the protein CASSSRGMNTEAFF. Complete variable domain (other parts from reference TRBV7-9 and TRBJ1-1): DTGVSQNPRHKITKRGQNVTFRCDPISEHNRLYWYRQTLGQGPEFLTYFQNEAQLEKSRLLSDRFSAERPKGSFSTLEIQRTEQGDSAMYLCASSSRGMNTEAFFGQGTRLTVV.

This clonotype was seen only a few times. The chain employs TRBV28 and TRBJ1-5; 11 bases match TRBD1. Germline V gene lookup returns CDR1 MDHEN and CDR2 SYDVKM. The V segment lost 6 bases and the J segment 6 bases; nucleotides outside the gene matches: 10. The CDR3 runs 16 residues. In DNA, the CDR3 is TGTGCCAGCAGCTCTCCGGGACAGGGGGGAGTTCAGCCCCAGCATTTT. Translating it yields CASSSPGQGGVQPQHF.

This clonotype was counted only a few times. At one boundary the junction diverges from the germline segment, which might be a read error. The chain employs TRBV24-1 and TRBJ2-5; no reliable D call. CDR1 KGHDR and CDR2 SFDVKD come from the germline V gene. The CDR3 has 15 amino acids. CDR3 residues: CATSDLRSNQETQYF. CDR3 bases: TGTGCCACCAGTGATTTGCGTAGTAACCAAGAGACCCAATACTTC.

The rearrangement uses TRBV30 and TRBJ2-5; TRBD1 agrees at 8 bases. Germline V CDR1 and CDR2: GTSNPN, SVGIG (reference sequence). The CDR3 is 15 residues long. The junction had 9 bases not matched to a gene; V was cut back by 2 bases and J by 4 bases. In DNA, the CDR3 is TGTGCCTGGAGTTGGACAGGGCTGGGGGGAGAGACCCAGTACTTC. Its protein is CAWSWTGLGGETQYF. The full variable domain, completed using reference TRBV30 and TRBJ2-5, is SQTIHQWPATLVQPVGSPLSLECTVEGTSNPNLYWYRQAAGRGLQLLFYSVGIGQISSEVPQNLSASRPQDRQFILSSKKLLLSDSGFYLCAWSWTGLGGETQYFGPGTRLLVL.

The chain has TRBV6-1 and TRBJ2-2; D remains ambiguous. The CDR3 consists of 15 residues. V dropped 3 bases and J dropped 3 bases, with 11 bases sitting between them. Germline V gene sequence: CDR1 MNHNS, CDR2 SASEGT. The CDR3 nucleotides read TGTGCCAGCAGTGATATGGGGTTGTACACCGGGGAGCTGTTTTTT. This encodes CASSDMGLYTGELFF.

The chain has TRBV2 and TRBJ2-3, with no clear D. The CDR3 extends over 12 amino acids. Germline values: CDR1 SNHLY, CDR2 FYNNEI. The V gene lost 7 bases and the J gene lost 4 bases, with 9 bases spanning the gap. Written as DNA, the CDR3 is TGTGCCAGCAACATCCACGCAGATACGCAGTATTTT. Its protein is CASNIHADTQYF.

This clonotype was found a few times. V gene TRBV7-2 combines with J gene TRBJ1-1; D not certain. The germline V gene has CDR1 SGHTA and CDR2 FQGNSA. The V end lost 4 bases, the J end lost 0 bases, and 9 bases lay between the germline ends. The CDR3 is 14 amino acids. CDR3 sequence: CASSSEPLNTEAFF. CDR3 nucleotide sequence: TGTGCCAGCAGCTCCGAACCTCTGAACACTGAAGCTTTCTTT.

In this sample, this clonotype turned up a few times. The chain is built from TRBV29-1 and TRBJ2-7; D remains ambiguous. CDR3 size: 11 residues. V lost 0 bases to trimming and J lost 6 bases, with 6 bases between them. Germline values: CDR1 SQVTM, CDR2 ANQGSEA. CDR3 residues: CSVEDRSEQYF. The CDR3 coding sequence is TGCAGCGTTGAAGATAGGTCCGAGCAGTACTTC.

A single count supports this clonotype. The J gene is TRBJ2-7, the V gene TRBV6-5; D possibly corresponds to TRBD1 (5 bases). Trimming took 4 bases from V and 2 from J, leaving 15 bases between them. CDR3 length: 15 amino acids. The germline gives CDR1 MNHEY, CDR2 SVGAGI. Here the CDR3 DNA reads TGTGCCAGCAGTTCCACCCGACAGCCACCCTACGAGCAGTACTTC. Translating gives CASSSTRQPPYEQYF.

The chain links TRBV29-1 to TRBJ2-3; 11 bases line up with TRBD2. The CDR3 is 14 residues long. J lost 4 bases, V lost 7 bases, and 7 bases had no gene match. Germline CDR1 reads SQVTM; CDR2 reads ANQGSEA. The CDR3: CSALAGGPADTQYF. The CDR3 nucleotides read TGCAGCGCTTTAGCGGGAGGGCCCGCAGATACGCAGTATTTT.

Notes on this clonotype: At one end the junction does not follow the germline gene, possibly because of a read error. The chain couples TRBV3-1 to TRBJ2-1; D may be TRBD2 (6 bases). The CDR3 has 14 amino acids. Germline V gene data show CDR1 as LGHDT and CDR2 as YNNKEL (reference sequence). The CDR3 here is CAGSQATGTNEQFF. CDR3 DNA: TGTGCCGGCAGCCAAGCAACCGGGACTAATGAGCAGTTCTTC.

The chain employs TRBV5-6 and TRBJ1-1, with TRBD1 matching 8 bases. CDR1 SGHDT and CDR2 YYEEEE come from the germline V gene. The CDR3 extends over 16 amino acids. The V and J ends lost 2 bases and 0 bases, in that order; junction bases with no gene match: 6. The CDR3 protein is CASSFGGQAMNTEAFF. The CDR3 coding sequence is TGTGCCAGCAGCTTTGGGGGACAGGCGATGAACACTGAAGCTTTCTTT.

This clonotype was seen at least ten times. V and J are TRBV4-3 and TRBJ2-4; D uncertain. This CDR3 has 15 residues. CDR1 LGHNA and CDR2 YSLEER come from the germline V gene. The V and J ends lost 4 bases and 0 bases respectively, with 10 bases between them. CDR3 in DNA: TGCGCCAGCAGCCTAGATAGTAAAGCCAAAAACATTCAGTACTTC. Protein product: CASSLDSKAKNIQYF.

This clonotype was found many times. This chain uses TRBV12-3 or TRBV12-4 with TRBJ1-4; 7 nucleotides match TRBD1. Trimming took 6 bases from V and 2 from J; bases not matched to a gene: 6. The CDR3 has 15 residues. In DNA, the CDR3 is TGTGCCAGCAGACCTTCGACAGGGACTAATGAAAAACTGTTTTTT. Translation gives CASRPSTGTNEKLFF.

This clonotype was observed a single time. Mismatch with germline at one junction end may stem from a read error. V is TRBV27 and J is TRBJ2-3, with 10 nucleotides matching TRBD2. Germline CDR1 and CDR2: MNHEY and SMNVEV (reference sequence). CDR3 length equals 16 residues. The CDR3 is CASSFILAGTTDMQYF. In DNA, the CDR3 is TGTGCCAGCAGTTTTATACTAGCGGGAACTACAGATATGCAGTATTTT.

V usage is TRBV6-1 and J usage is TRBJ1-2; D uncertain. V gave up 8 bases and J gave up 4 bases, with 17 bases separating them. CDR3 length: 14 amino acids. Per germline, CDR1 MNHNS and CDR2 SASEGT. The CDR3 DNA is TGTGCCAGCGGCCGTGGCGCGGGGTTCTATGGCTACACCTTC. Protein product: CASGRGAGFYGYTF.

The chain joins TRBV3-1 to TRBJ2-3, with 8 bases aligning to TRBD2. The CDR3 has 15 residues. V shed 2 bases and J 5 bases; nucleotides not matched to a gene: 6. Germline V gene data show CDR1 as LGHDT and CDR2 as YNNKEL (reference sequence). The CDR3 coding sequence is TGTGCCAGCAGCCAACAAGCGGGAGCTAGAGATACGCAGTATTTT. Protein sequence: CASSQQAGARDTQYF.

The gene calls are TRBV7-9 and TRBJ2-7, with a weak D call TRBD2 (5 bases). The CDR3 covers 12 residues. Deletions cut 7 bases from V and 7 bases from J, with 14 bases between. Germline values: CDR1 SEHNR, CDR2 FQNEAQ (reference sequence). In DNA form, the CDR3 reads TGTGCCAGCACTCAAGGTCCGGGAGAGCAGTACTTC. It yields the protein CASTQGPGEQYF.

The V gene is TRBV12-3 or TRBV12-4, the J gene TRBJ2-7, with unresolved D. This CDR3 has 15 residues. The V end lost 5 bases, the J end lost 4 bases, and 18 bases lay between the germline ends. The CDR3 nucleotides read TGTGCCAGCAGTCCGAGACACCTTGGTATTTACGAGCAGTACTTC. The encoded protein is CASSPRHLGIYEQYF.

The chain joins TRBV5-1 to TRBJ2-5, with a possible D match to TRBD1 (5 bases). The CDR3 extends over 17 amino acids. Trimming took 4 bases from V and 2 from J, leaving 21 bases between them. Looked up from germline, CDR1 is SGHRS and CDR2 is YFSETQ. For the CDR3, the DNA is TGCGCCAGCAGCATCCTCCAGGGTAATCATCAGCAAGAGACCCAGTACTTC. The encoded protein is CASSILQGNHQQETQYF.

This chain connects TRBV6-5 to TRBJ2-7; 11 positions match TRBD2. Germline-derived CDR1 and CDR2 are MNHEY and SVGAGI. The CDR3 spans 15 residues. The V gene end was trimmed by 4 bases and the J gene end by 4 bases; junction bases not matched to a gene: 6. CDR3 in DNA: TGTGCCAGCAGTTTGGTGGCTAGCGGGAGGTACGAGCAGTACTTC. Encoded protein: CASSLVASGRYEQYF.

The chain employs TRBV28 and TRBJ2-1, with 8 bases aligning to TRBD2. V gave up 6 bases and J gave up 9 bases; unmatched junction bases: 16. The CDR3 has 16 amino acids. From germline, CDR1 is MDHEN and CDR2 SYDVKM. CDR3 DNA sequence: TGTGCCAGCAGCTCATCCTCCGGGACTAGGCATGGTGAGCAGTTCTTC. Its protein product is CASSSSSGTRHGEQFF.

The V and J genes are TRBV3-1 and TRBJ2-3, with TRBD1 matching 9 bases. V lost 4 bases to trimming and J lost 8 bases; unmatched junction nucleotides: 10. From germline, CDR1 is LGHDT and CDR2 YNNKEL (reference sequence). This CDR3 comprises 15 residues. This CDR3 is CASSPTGGPPRTQYF. The CDR3 nucleotides are TGTGCCAGCAGCCCTACAGGGGGCCCCCCTCGTACGCAGTATTTT.

This clonotype was seen more than once but under ten times. The genes are TRBV15 and TRBJ1-2; no firm D call. CDR1 is LNHNV, CDR2 YYDKDF, per germline (reference sequence). This CDR3 comprises 17 residues. Trimming stripped 3 bases from V and 2 bases from J, with 19 bases between. CDR3 protein: CATSRTYGPYDNYGYTF. CDR3 sequence (DNA): TGTGCCACCAGCAGGACCTACGGGCCATACGACAACTATGGCTACACCTTC.